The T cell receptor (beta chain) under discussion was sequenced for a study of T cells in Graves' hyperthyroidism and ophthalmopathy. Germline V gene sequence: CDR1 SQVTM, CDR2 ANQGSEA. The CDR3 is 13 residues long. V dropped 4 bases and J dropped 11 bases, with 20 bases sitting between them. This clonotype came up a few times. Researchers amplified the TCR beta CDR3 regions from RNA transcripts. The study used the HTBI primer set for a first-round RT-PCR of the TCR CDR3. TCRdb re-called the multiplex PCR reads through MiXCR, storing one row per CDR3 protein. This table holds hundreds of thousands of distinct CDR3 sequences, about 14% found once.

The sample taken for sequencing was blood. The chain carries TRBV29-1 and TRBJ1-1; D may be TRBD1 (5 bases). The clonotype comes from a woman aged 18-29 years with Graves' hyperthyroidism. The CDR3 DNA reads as TGCAGCGTTGTACCCCTCTCAGGGAAGGTCGCTTTCTTT. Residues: CSVVPLSGKVAFF.